The clone carrying this TCR beta chain has a count of ten or more. Researchers made TCR beta libraries by using iRepertoire HTBI primers and running Arm-PCR on CDR3 regions. TCRdb reanalysed the multiplex PCR reads using MiXCR and keeps one entry per CDR3 protein. Here the sample spans fewer than 650,000 distinct CDR3 sequences, under 20% being singletons. Indicated time point: newly diagnosed GD, antithyroid drugs for less than 3 months. RNA isolated from PBMCs was used to make the TCR library. The data are from a study of regulatory T cells in long-lasting Graves disease. The CDR3 contains 19 residues. Germline V gives CDR1 MNHNS, CDR2 SASEGT. Germline trimming cut 7 bases from V and 4 bases from J; bases unmatched to any gene: 24. In addition, the sample was reused for a study of T cells in Graves' hyperthyroidism and ophthalmopathy. From that report: Diagnosis relied on clinical symptoms, serum thyroxine and TRAb, thyroid ultrasound and orbital computed tomography. Carried out on the TCR CDR3, a first-round RT-PCR used the HTBI primer set.

This chain links TRBV6-1 with TRBJ2-7, with 8 bases that match TRBD2. The sequence derives from a woman aged 25 to 39 with Graves disease. Sequenced here: peripheral blood mononuclear cells (PBMCs), sampled at new diagnosis, from a patient treated with antithyroid drugs. CDR3 in amino acids: CASTDRLGTSTRSGYEQYF. CDR3 DNA sequence: TGTGCCAGCACCGATCGTCTCGGGACTAGTACTAGATCAGGGTACGAGCAGTACTTC.